This TCR beta chain was captured by sequencing in a study of shared clonotypes between healthy human individuals. Between the trimmed V and J ends, which lost 2 bases and 0 bases, there was a span of 8 bases. There are 14 residues in the CDR3. Germline CDR1 is ENHRY and CDR2 is SYGVKD. Researchers divided each subset's genomic DNA evenly across several immunoSEQ plates. Each sorted subset replicate got 200 ng genomic DNA, 30,000 or so genomes. Here immunoSEQ multiplex PCR was the method, and the copy in TCRdb shows in-frame clones only, minus some. The sample has around 1,100,000 clones, 70% to 85% seen once.

The chain combines TRBV10-3 with TRBJ2-7; a possible D gene is TRBD1 (5 bases). Sequenced: memory CD4+ T cells from PBMCs. The subset is: CD45RA-negative fraction. The receptor was isolated from a man between 18 and 29 years old in good health. Some clones in this sample may be carry-over from other donors' samples. CDR3 coding DNA: TGTGCCATCAGTGAGGTTCAGGGCTCCTACGAGCAGTACTTC. Protein sequence: CAISEVQGSYEQYF.